Listed below are T cell receptor beta chains from one sample, sequenced in a study of spatial heterogeneity in lung cancer. TCRdb re-analysed the 5' RACE reads in MiXCR, keeping a single row per CDR3 protein. Of about 47,000 distinct CDR3 sequences listed, roughly 7% were seen once; the top ten hold around 35%. The sample was PBMCs, taken at follow-up. These receptors were taken from a female donor with early-stage non-small cell lung cancer. The conserved cysteine and the conserved F or W are not part of the CDR3 here.

j_call | v_call | cdr3_aa
TRBJ2-3 | TRBV7-2 | ASSNGMGTGTDTQY
TRBJ2-1 | TRBV30 | AWLTSGGRSEQF
TRBJ2-7 | TRBV20-1 | SAIGLRGAHEQY
TRBJ2-3 | TRBV4-3 | ASSQDKVAGGLDTQY
TRBJ2-3 | TRBV28 | ASSLRLAGVIVDTQY
TRBJ1-1 | TRBV29-1 | SVAGQPNTEAF
TRBJ2-1 | TRBV24-1 | ATSGETEQF
TRBJ2-3 | TRBV2 | ASKTSGSTDTQY
TRBJ1-2 | TRBV7-2 | ASSSGGAYGYT
TRBJ2-4 | TRBV7-9 | ASSLQGNIQY
TRBJ1-2 | TRBV7-2 | ASSATGNYGYT
TRBJ2-7 | TRBV9 | ASSVTSGGYNEQY
TRBJ2-5 | TRBV9 | ASSPPGGETQY
TRBJ2-1 | TRBV5-1 | ASSPSLAYNEQF
TRBJ2-1 | TRBV3-1 | ASSLGTDNEQF
TRBJ1-1 | TRBV11-2 | ASSLVAGSGSL
TRBJ2-1 | TRBV20-1 | SASPGLAGGSSDDEQF
TRBJ2-5 | TRBV11-2 | ASSGTGKETQY
TRBJ2-5 | TRBV7-9 | ASSFGSMETQY
TRBJ1-3 | TRBV6-5 | ASSLHFGNTIY
TRBJ1-5 | TRBV7-8 | ASSDRGERAQH
TRBJ2-7 | TRBV28 | ASSLGGRGHEQY
TRBJ2-6 | TRBV10-3 | ASASQNLANVLT
TRBJ2-2 | TRBV20-1 | SARASAPTGELF
TRBJ2-1 | TRBV5-1 | ASSLEVGEQF
TRBJ2-7 | TRBV12-3/TRBV12-4 | ASSLKPGNEQY